The T cell receptor (beta chain) described here comes from a study of vaccination effects on CD4 cells after COVID-19. Upon completion of 10 to 11 days in culture, CD4+ T cells were isolated. Two-dose BNT162b2 or mRNA-1273 vaccination was given to participants. Half-medium exchanges with IL-2 medium took place on days 3 and 7. Worth noting for this clone: Its antigen is as yet unknown.

The data were produced by immunoSEQ multiplex PCR, yet TCRdb's version contains in-frame clones alone and is incomplete. This sample has more than 60,000 clones, with over 70% found just once. The receptor comes from a human donor who received a COVID-19 vaccine. This sample comprised CD4+ T cells from PBMCs cultured without peptide, obtained after COVID-19 vaccination.

The CDR3 sequence: CASNGGKDNQPQHF. The CDR3 DNA is TGTGCCAGCAACGGGGGAAAGGACAATCAGCCCCAGCATTTT. The rearrangement links TRBV2 to TRBJ1-5, with D possibly being TRBD1 (5 bases). The CDR3 is 14 residues long. Germline CDR1 and CDR2: SNHLY and FYNNEI. V lost 7 bases and J 3 bases, leaving 13 bases between the germline ends.